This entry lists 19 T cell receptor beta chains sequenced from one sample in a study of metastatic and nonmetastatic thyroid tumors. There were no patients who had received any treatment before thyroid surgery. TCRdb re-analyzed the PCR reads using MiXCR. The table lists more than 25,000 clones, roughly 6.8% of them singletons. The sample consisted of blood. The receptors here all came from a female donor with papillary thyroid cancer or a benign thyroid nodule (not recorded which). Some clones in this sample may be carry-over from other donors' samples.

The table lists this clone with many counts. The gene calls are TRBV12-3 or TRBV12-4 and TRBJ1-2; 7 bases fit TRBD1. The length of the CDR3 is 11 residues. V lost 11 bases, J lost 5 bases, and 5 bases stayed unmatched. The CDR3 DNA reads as TGTGCCGGATCACAGGGGTATGGCTACACCTTC. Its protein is CAGSQGYGYTF.

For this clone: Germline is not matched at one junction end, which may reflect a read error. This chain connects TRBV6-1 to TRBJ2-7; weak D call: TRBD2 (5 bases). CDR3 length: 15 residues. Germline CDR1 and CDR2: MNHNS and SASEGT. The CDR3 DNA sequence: TGTGCCAGCAGTGGCGGGTGTAGCCTTGCCTCCGAGCAATACTTC. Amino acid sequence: CASSGGCSLASEQYF.

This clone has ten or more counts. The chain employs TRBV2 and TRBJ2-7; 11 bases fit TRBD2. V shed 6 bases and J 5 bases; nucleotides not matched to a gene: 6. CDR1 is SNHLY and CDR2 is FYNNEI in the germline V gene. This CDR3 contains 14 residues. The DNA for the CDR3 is TGTGCCAGCAGAGTTAGCGGGGGGGTAGACGAGCAGTACTTC. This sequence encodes CASRVSGGVDEQYF.

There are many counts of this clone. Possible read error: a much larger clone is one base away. DNA for the CDR3: TGTGCCAGCAGTTACTCTCCCATCGGCGAGCAGTACTTC. Translation: CASSYSPIGEQYF. The chain uses TRBV6-2 or TRBV6-3 and TRBJ2-7, with unresolved D. This CDR3 is 13 amino acids long. Deletions cut 0 bases from V and 6 bases from J, with 9 bases between. CDR1 is MNHEY, CDR2 SVGEGT, per germline.

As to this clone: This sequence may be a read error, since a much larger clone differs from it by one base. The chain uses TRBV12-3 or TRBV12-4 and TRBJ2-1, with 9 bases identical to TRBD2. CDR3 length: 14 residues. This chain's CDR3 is CASSFGGRAYEQLF. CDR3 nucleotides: TGTGCCAGCAGTTTCGGCGGGAGGGCTTATGAGCAGCTCTTC.

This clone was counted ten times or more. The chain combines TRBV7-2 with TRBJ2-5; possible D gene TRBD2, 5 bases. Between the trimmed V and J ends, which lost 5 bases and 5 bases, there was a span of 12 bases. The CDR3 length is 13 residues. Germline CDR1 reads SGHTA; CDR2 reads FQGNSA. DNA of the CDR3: TGTGCCAGCAGCCCCGGGGTGTGGGAGACCCAGTACTTC. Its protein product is CASSPGVWETQYF.

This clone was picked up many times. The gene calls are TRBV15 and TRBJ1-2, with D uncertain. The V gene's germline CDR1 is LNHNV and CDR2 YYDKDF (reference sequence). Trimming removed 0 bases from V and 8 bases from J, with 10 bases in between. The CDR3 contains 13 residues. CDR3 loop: CATSRDLGYGYTF. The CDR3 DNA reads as TGTGCCACCAGCAGAGATCTTGGGTACGGCTACACCTTC.

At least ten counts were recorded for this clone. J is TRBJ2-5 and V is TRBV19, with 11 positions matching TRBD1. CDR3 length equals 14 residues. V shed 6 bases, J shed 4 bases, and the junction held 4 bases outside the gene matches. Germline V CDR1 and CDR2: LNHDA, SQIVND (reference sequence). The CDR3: CASSGTGGRETQYF. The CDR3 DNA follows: TGTGCCAGTAGCGGGACAGGGGGTCGAGAGACCCAGTACTTC.

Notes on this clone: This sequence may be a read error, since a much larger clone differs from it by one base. In nucleotides, the CDR3 is TGTTCCAGCAGCCCTACAAAGACCTTCAATGAGCAGTTCTTC. This gives the protein CSSSPTKTFNEQFF. The chain joins TRBV7-9 to TRBJ2-1, with D hard to call. Germline CDR1 is SEHNR and CDR2 is FQNEAQ (reference sequence). CDR3 length: 14 amino acids.

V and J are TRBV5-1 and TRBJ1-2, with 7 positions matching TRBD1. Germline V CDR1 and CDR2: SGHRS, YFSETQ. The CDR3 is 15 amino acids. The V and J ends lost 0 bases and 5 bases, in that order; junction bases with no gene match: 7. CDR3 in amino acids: CASSLDWTGRYGYTF. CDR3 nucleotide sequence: TGCGCCAGCAGCTTGGATTGGACAGGAAGATATGGCTACACCTTC.

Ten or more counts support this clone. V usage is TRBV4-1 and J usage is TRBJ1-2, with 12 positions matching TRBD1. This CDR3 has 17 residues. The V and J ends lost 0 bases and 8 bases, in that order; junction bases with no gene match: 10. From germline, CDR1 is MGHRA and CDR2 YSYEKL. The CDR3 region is CASSQDLGTGGIGGYTF. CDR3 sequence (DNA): TGCGCCAGCAGCCAAGATCTGGGGACAGGGGGCATTGGAGGCTACACCTTC.

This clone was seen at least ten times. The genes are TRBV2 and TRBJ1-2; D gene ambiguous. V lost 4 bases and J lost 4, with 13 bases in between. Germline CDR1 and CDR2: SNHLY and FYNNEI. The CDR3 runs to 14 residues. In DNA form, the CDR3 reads TGTGCCAGCAGTGTGGAAGGCCGACTCTATGGCTACACCTTC. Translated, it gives CASSVEGRLYGYTF.

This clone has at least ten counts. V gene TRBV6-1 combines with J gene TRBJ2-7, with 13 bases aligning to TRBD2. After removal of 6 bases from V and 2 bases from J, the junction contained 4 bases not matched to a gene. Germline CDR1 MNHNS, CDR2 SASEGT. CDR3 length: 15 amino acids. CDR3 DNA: TGTGCCAGCAGACCAACTAGCGGGAGGGCCTACGAGCAGTACTTC. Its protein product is CASRPTSGRAYEQYF.

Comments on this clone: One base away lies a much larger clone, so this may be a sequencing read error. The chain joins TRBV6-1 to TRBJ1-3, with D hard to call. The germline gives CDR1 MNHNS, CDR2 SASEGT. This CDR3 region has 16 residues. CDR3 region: CASSDSSGYSGDTIYF. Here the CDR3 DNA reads TGTGCCAGCAGTGACTCATCGGGGTACTCTGGAGACACCATATATTTT.

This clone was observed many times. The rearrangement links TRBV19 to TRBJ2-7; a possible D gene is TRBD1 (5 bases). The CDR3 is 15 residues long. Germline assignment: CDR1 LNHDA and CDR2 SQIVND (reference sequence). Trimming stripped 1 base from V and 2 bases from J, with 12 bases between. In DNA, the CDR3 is TGTGCCAGTAGTATAGTTAACACAGGAACCTACGAGCAGTACTTC. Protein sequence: CASSIVNTGTYEQYF.

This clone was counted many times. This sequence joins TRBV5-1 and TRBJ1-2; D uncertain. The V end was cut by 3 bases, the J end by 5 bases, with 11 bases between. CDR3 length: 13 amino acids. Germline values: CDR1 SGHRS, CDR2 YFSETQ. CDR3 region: CASSSDGRYGYTF. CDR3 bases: TGCGCCAGCAGCTCGGACGGACGTTATGGCTACACCTTC.

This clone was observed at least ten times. CDR3 residues: CATSDQARGGDEQFF. The CDR3 DNA is TGTGCCACCAGTGATCAGGCACGTGGCGGCGATGAGCAGTTCTTC. This chain links TRBV24-1 with TRBJ2-1; no clear D gene. V was clipped by 3 bases and J by 8 bases, with 16 bases between them. CDR1 and CDR2 (germline): KGHDR, SFDVKD. The CDR3 contains 15 residues.

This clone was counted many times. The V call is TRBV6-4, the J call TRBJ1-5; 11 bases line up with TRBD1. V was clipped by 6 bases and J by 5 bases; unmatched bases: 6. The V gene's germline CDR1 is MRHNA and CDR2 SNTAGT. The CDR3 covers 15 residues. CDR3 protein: CASSPGQGEHQPQHF. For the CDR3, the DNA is TGTGCCAGCAGCCCGGGACAGGGGGAGCATCAGCCCCAGCATTTT.

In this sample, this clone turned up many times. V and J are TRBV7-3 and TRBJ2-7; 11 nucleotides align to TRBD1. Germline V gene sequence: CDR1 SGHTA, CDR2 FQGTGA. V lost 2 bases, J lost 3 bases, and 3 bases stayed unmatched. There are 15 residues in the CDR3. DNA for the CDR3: TGTGCCAGCAGCTTACTGGGGACAGGGGGCTACGAGCAGTACTTC. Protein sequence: CASSLLGTGGYEQYF.